Listed below are T cell receptor beta chains from one sample, sequenced in a study of regulatory T cells in long-lasting Graves disease. TCRdb re-called the multiplex PCR reads with MiXCR, one entry per CDR3 protein. Of 350,000 to 500,000 distinct CDR3 sequences listed, about 17% are singletons. These same records also appear under a second study, on T cells in Graves' hyperthyroidism and ophthalmopathy.

The sequencing here drew on peripheral blood mononuclear cells (PBMCs), taken at new diagnosis, from a patient treated with antithyroid drugs. All receptors come from a woman younger than 35 with Graves disease. Each CDR3 is given with its conserved first and last residue. D genes are given only for firm matches. Clone size appears in some rows only: once, few, many, or a class for an expanded clone.

j_gene,v_gene,abundance,d_gene,CDR3aa,CDR3nt
TRBJ2-7,TRBV5-1,NA,TRBD2,CASSLDAGGSYEQYF,TGCGCCAGCAGCTTGGACGCGGGAGGTTCCTACGAGCAGTACTTC
TRBJ1-2,TRBV9,NA,TRBD1,CASSPSDRGFNYGYTF,TGTGCCAGCAGCCCCTCGGACAGGGGGTTTAACTATGGCTACACCTTC
TRBJ1-5,TRBV9,few,NA,CASSTPGQPLYF,TGTGCCAGCAGCACCCCGGGACAACCATTATATTTT
TRBJ1-1,TRBV7-2,many,TRBD1,CASSPDRGAEAFF,TGTGCCAGCAGTCCTGACAGGGGAGCTGAAGCTTTCTTT
TRBJ2-5,TRBV7-9,NA,NA,CASTLQWGQETQYF,TGTGCCAGCACCTTACAATGGGGTCAAGAGACCCAGTACTTC
TRBJ1-2,TRBV29-1,NA,TRBD1,CSAGTGDYGYTF,TGCAGCGCGGGGACAGGGGACTATGGCTACACCTTC
TRBJ2-6,TRBV5-5,NA,TRBD2,CASSLVPTSGGSWADVLTF,TGTGCCAGCAGCTTGGTGCCGACTAGCGGGGGGTCCTGGGCCGACGTCCTGACTTTC
TRBJ2-1,TRBV7-9,NA,TRBD1,CASSLRDRRNNEQFF,TGTGCCAGCAGCTTAAGGGACAGGAGGAACAATGAGCAGTTCTTC
TRBJ1-6,TRBV30,NA,NA,CAWSADSRNSPLHF,TGTGCCTGGAGCGCCGATAGTCGTAATTCACCCCTCCACTTC
TRBJ2-3,TRBV11-3,many,TRBD2,CASSSFSGMTDTQYF,TGTGCCAGCAGCTCATTTAGCGGGATGACAGATACGCAGTATTTT
TRBJ2-7,TRBV20-1,many,NA,CSARRSRVFYEQYF,TGCAGTGCTAGACGATCCAGGGTCTTCTACGAGCAGTACTTC